Listed below are T cell receptor beta chains from one sample, sequenced in a study of blood T cell repertoires in COVID-19. Measured with immunoSEQ multiplex PCR; TCRdb has only the in-frame clones, and not every one. The sample gives some 250,000 clones, 88% of which show up once; roughly 0.8% is in the top ten. What was sequenced was peripheral blood. These receptors came from a woman in her 30s with acute or convalescent COVID-19. Both conserved end residues are trimmed from each CDR3. Each record gives: V gene, J gene, D gene, CDR3 protein. D genes are given only for firm matches.

TRBV5-4	TRBJ2-3	.	ASSVDSNTQY
TRBV6-5	TRBJ1-6	.	ASSYSGRGSGSPLH
TRBV6-5	TRBJ1-2	TRBD1	ASSGQGAPGDGYT
TRBV18	TRBJ2-3	.	ASSLGNQLANTQY
TRBV10-1	TRBJ2-1	TRBD1	ASSDLRDRGSNEQF
TRBV6-2/TRBV6-3	TRBJ1-5	.	ASSYAAFNQPQH
TRBV5-1	TRBJ1-1	TRBD1	ASSLKRTGGTEAF
TRBV5-4	TRBJ1-2	.	ASSLKRETLNYGYT
TRBV19	TRBJ1-5	TRBD1	ASTGTGIHQPQH
TRBV24-1	TRBJ2-5	TRBD1	ATRPPGQGRETQY
TRBV19	TRBJ2-5	TRBD2	ASSINGLAGVLETQY
TRBV25-1	TRBJ2-6	TRBD1	ASRRTGSGANVLT
TRBV10-3	TRBJ2-3	.	AIRPDTTDTQY
TRBV5-5	TRBJ2-3	.	ASSLPAGTDTQY
TRBV27	TRBJ2-7	TRBD1	ASSLLRDRGYEQY
TRBV6-2/TRBV6-3	TRBJ2-7	.	ASSYIPALSYEQY
TRBV11-2	TRBJ2-5	.	ASKGLPGPQETQY
TRBV5-1	TRBJ2-5	.	ASSVSGRILRETQY
TRBV5-1	TRBJ2-5	TRBD2	ASKSGTSGKETQY
TRBV5-1	TRBJ2-7	.	ASSLVLGGGRYEQY
TRBV27	TRBJ1-6	TRBD1	ASSLPGTGSNNSPLH
TRBV6-4	TRBJ1-5	.	ASSEASYSNQPQH
TRBV6-5	TRBJ1-3	TRBD1	ASSRTGGNTIY
TRBV29-1	TRBJ2-6	TRBD2	SVGLAGATGANVLT
TRBV7-8	TRBJ2-3	.	ASSPAQTPILTDTQY
TRBV7-2	TRBJ1-1	TRBD1	ASSRGTGSRWDTEAF
TRBV5-1	TRBJ2-5	TRBD2	ASSGLAGAQETQY
TRBV5-5	TRBJ2-4	TRBD2	ASSLGLAGAIQY
TRBV19	TRBJ2-7	TRBD1	ASSTLTGAYEQY
TRBV2	TRBJ2-7	.	ASSEVGGGEQY
TRBV7-2	TRBJ2-1	.	ASSRGSSSYNEQF
TRBV6-1	TRBJ1-4	.	ASSEWTSNEKLF
TRBV4-3	TRBJ2-1	TRBD2	ASSQDRRASGYNEQF
TRBV6-5	TRBJ2-7	.	ASSTPGLKLYEQY
TRBV9	TRBJ2-1	TRBD2	ASSPLAGSPYNEQF
TRBV6-5	TRBJ1-3	TRBD1	ASSLSPTGAGNTIY
TRBV6-2/TRBV6-3	TRBJ2-1	TRBD2	ASSYSSGSPNNEQF
TRBV30	TRBJ2-5	.	AWSARVEETQY
TRBV19	TRBJ1-1	TRBD1	ASSPRNRGVNTEAF
TRBV19	TRBJ1-5	TRBD1	ASSISGTGLSQPQH
TRBV18	TRBJ2-5	TRBD1	ASSPTGTETQY
TRBV4-3	TRBJ1-1	.	ASSQEQRNTEAF
TRBV11-2	TRBJ2-7	TRBD2	ASSSGLAATYEQY
TRBV12-3/TRBV12-4	TRBJ1-2	.	ASSLVSSYGYT
TRBV7-2	TRBJ2-5	TRBD2	ASSFSLAEPPGTQY
TRBV5-1	TRBJ2-4	TRBD1	ASSLGQGRRNIQY
TRBV6-4	TRBJ2-2	.	ASSDRVGGELF